The 23 T cell receptor beta chains in this list originate from one sample, sequenced in a study of blood T cell repertoires in COVID-19. Repertoires were generated with immunoSEQ multiplex PCR, while TCRdb's copy carries only in-frame clones and drops some. The data hold roughly 84,000 clones, with 80% to 90% observed a single time. Sequenced material: peripheral blood. These receptors came from a woman aged 80 or over with acute or convalescent COVID-19.

The J gene is TRBJ1-5, the V gene TRBV7-9, with 7 bases aligning to TRBD1. The germline CDR1 and CDR2 sequences are SEHNR and FQNEAQ (reference sequence). After removal of 4 bases from V and 4 bases from J, the junction contained 7 bases not matched to a gene. CDR3 length equals 15 residues. CDR3 sequence: CASSSGQPGNQPQHF. CDR3 in DNA: TGTGCCAGCAGCTCGGGACAGCCGGGGAATCAGCCCCAGCATTTT.

The genes are TRBV4-3 and TRBJ2-1, with D maybe TRBD1 (5 bases). The ends were cut back, 0 bases at V and 3 bases at J, with 18 bases in the middle. CDR3 length equals 18 residues. From germline, CDR1 is LGHNA and CDR2 YSLEER. DNA of the CDR3: TGCGCCAGCAGCCAAGATTGGGGAAAGGGGAATATCTACAATGAGCAGTTCTTC. Amino acid sequence: CASSQDWGKGNIYNEQFF.

This clone has only a few counts. The rearrangement joins TRBV20-1 to TRBJ1-2; D gene ambiguous. CDR3 length: 11 amino acids. Per the germline V gene, CDR1 is DFQATT and CDR2 is SNEGSKA (reference sequence). V was cut by 6 bases and J by 3 bases, with 8 bases left in between. This CDR3 is CSATEDYGYTF. DNA for the CDR3: TGCAGTGCGACGGAGGACTATGGCTACACCTTC.

This chain links TRBV3-1 (or the pseudogene TRBV3-2) with TRBJ2-7, with 7 bases matching TRBD1. Germline CDR1 is LGHDT and CDR2 is YNNKEL (reference sequence). Trimming removed 4 bases from V and 6 bases from J; junction bases left unmatched: 12. This CDR3 has 15 residues. CDR3 sequence: CASSLTGVEAGEQYF. CDR3 nucleotides: TGTGCCAGCAGCCTCACAGGGGTCGAGGCGGGCGAGCAGTACTTC.

This clone has just one count. The V call is TRBV6-2 or TRBV6-3, the J call TRBJ2-7; D is unclear. The CDR3 length is 14 residues. From germline, CDR1 is MNHEY and CDR2 SVGEGT. The V gene lost 0 bases and the J gene lost 2 bases, with 8 bases spanning the gap. The CDR3 bases are TGTGCCAGCAGTTACTCCCTTACGGCCTACGAGCAGTACTTC. Its protein is CASSYSLTAYEQYF.

CDR3 residues: CASSARAPIETQYF. The CDR3 DNA is TGTGCCAGCAGCGCCAGGGCCCCAATAGAGACCCAGTACTTC. The rearrangement joins TRBV7-9 to TRBJ2-5, with TRBD1 as a possible D gene (5 bases). Trimming stripped 5 bases from V and 4 bases from J, with 14 bases between. Germline-derived CDR1 and CDR2 are SEHNR and FQNEAQ (reference sequence). This CDR3 has 14 residues. Full variable domain (outside the CDR3, taken from reference TRBV7-9 and TRBJ2-5): DTGVSQNPRHKITKRGQNVTFRCDPISEHNRLYWYRQTLGQGPEFLTYFQNEAQLEKSRLLSDRFSAERPKGSFSTLEIQRTEQGDSAMYLCASSARAPIETQYFGPGTRLLVL.

This chain joins TRBV9 and TRBJ2-3, with TRBD2 as a possible D gene (5 bases). The V gene's germline CDR1 is SGDLS and CDR2 YYNGEE. V was cut by 0 bases and J by 5 bases, with 10 bases left in between. The CDR3 extends over 14 amino acids. In nucleotides, the CDR3 is TGTGCCAGCAGCGTAGGGGCCGAGGGAGATACGCAGTATTTT. Amino acid sequence: CASSVGAEGDTQYF.

The chain links TRBV28 to TRBJ2-7; a weak D match, TRBD2 (7 bases). Germline V CDR1 and CDR2: MDHEN, SYDVKM. CDR3 length: 13 amino acids. Trimming took off 5 bases at V and 4 bases at J, with 12 bases between the two ends. CDR3 sequence: CASSLGGGYEQYF. DNA for the CDR3: TGTGCCAGCAGTCTAGGGGGAGGGTACGAGCAGTACTTC.

The V and J genes are TRBV3-1 (or the pseudogene TRBV3-2) and TRBJ2-7, with D perhaps TRBD1 (5 bases). CDR1 and CDR2 from the germline V gene are LGHDT and YNNKEL (reference sequence). Trimming shortened V by 2 bases and J by 3 bases, and 11 bases separated the two germline ends. CDR3 length: 14 amino acids. CDR3 coding DNA: TGTGCCAGCAGCCAAAGGGGCTCAGTCTACGAGCAGTACTTC. As protein: CASSQRGSVYEQYF.

The chain joins TRBV6-5 to TRBJ1-1, with D perhaps TRBD1 (5 bases). The CDR3 is made up of 15 amino acids. Deletions cut 6 bases from V and 7 bases from J, with 21 bases between. Per germline, CDR1 MNHEY and CDR2 SVGAGI. CDR3 protein: CASRTPGGRRSEAFF. CDR3 DNA sequence: TGTGCCAGCAGAACCCCTGGGGGGAGGCGGAGTGAAGCTTTCTTT.

This clone was counted a single time. The V gene is TRBV21-1, the J gene TRBJ1-1; TRBD1 is the table's D call, not checked against the DNA. TRBV21-1 is designated a pseudogene. The CDR3 is made up of 19 amino acids. CDR3 nucleotide sequence: TGTGCCAGCAGCCTTTCATTACGCGGGACAGGGGGTAGGCACACTGAAGCTTTCTTT. Amino acids: CASSLSLRGTGGRHTEAFF.

This chain uses TRBV7-9 with TRBJ1-3; D is unclear. The germline V gene encodes CDR1 SEHNR and CDR2 FQNEAQ (reference sequence). Trimming pared 6 bases from V and 0 bases from J, leaving 9 bases between. CDR3 length: 14 amino acids. The CDR3 coding sequence is TGTGCCAGCAGAGAGGCAAGCTCTGGAAACACCATATATTTT. Translation gives CASREASSGNTIYF.

The J gene is TRBJ1-3, the V gene TRBV9; unclear D gene. Germline lookup yields CDR1 SGDLS and CDR2 YYNGEE. Trimming shortened V by 4 bases and J by 0 bases, and 14 bases separated the two germline ends. The CDR3 is 16 amino acids. CDR3: CASSPRPVVSGNTIYF. CDR3 bases: TGTGCCAGCAGCCCCCGTCCGGTAGTCTCTGGAAACACCATATATTTT. Together with reference TRBV9 and TRBJ1-3, the CDR3 gives the full variable domain: DSGVTQTPKHLITATGQRVTLRCSPRSGDLSVYWYQQSLDQGLQFLIQYYNGEERAKGNILERFSAQQFPDLHSELNLSSLELGDSALYFCASSPRPVVSGNTIYFGEGSWLTVV.

This chain uses TRBV7-9 with TRBJ2-7, with D perhaps TRBD1 (6 bases). Per germline, CDR1 SEHNR and CDR2 FQNEAQ (reference sequence). This CDR3 is built from 13 residues. Deletions cut 4 bases from V and 5 bases from J, with 12 bases between. This CDR3 is CASSYAGTHEQYF. DNA of the CDR3: TGTGCCAGCAGCTACGCCGGGACACACGAGCAGTACTTC.

Only a few counts were recorded for this clone. This sequence joins TRBV6-2 or TRBV6-3 and TRBJ1-2; possibly TRBD1 for D (5 bases). Germline CDR1 is MNHEY and CDR2 is SVGEGT. V was clipped by 4 bases and J by 4 bases, with 16 bases between them. This CDR3 comprises 15 residues. The CDR3 DNA reads TGTGCCAGCAGTTCCCCCGGGACTTCGTCCTATGGCTACACCTTC. It encodes CASSSPGTSSYGYTF.

The gene calls are TRBV6-5 and TRBJ1-5; 7 bases map to TRBD1. The CDR3 is 14 amino acids. V trimming: 7 bases; J trimming: 7 bases; junction bases outside the gene matches: 10. Germline V gives CDR1 MNHEY, CDR2 SVGAGI. The CDR3 loop reads CASKPRDSRQPQHF. In DNA, the CDR3 is TGTGCCAGCAAGCCTAGGGACAGTCGACAGCCCCAGCATTTT.

This chain links TRBV19 with TRBJ2-3; 10 bases line up with TRBD2. CDR3 length equals 16 residues. After removal of 2 bases from V and 1 base from J, the junction contained 3 bases not matched to a gene. Germline V gene sequence: CDR1 LNHDA, CDR2 SQIVND (reference sequence). The CDR3 here is CASSIPLAGGTDTQYF. The CDR3, as DNA: TGTGCCAGTAGTATACCTCTAGCGGGGGGCACAGATACGCAGTATTTT. Filled out from reference TRBV19 and TRBJ2-3, the complete variable domain reads DGGITQSPKYLFRKEGQNVTLSCEQNLNHDAMYWYRQDPGQGLRLIYYSQIVNDFQKGDIAEGYSVSREKKESFPLTVTSAQKNPTAFYLCASSIPLAGGTDTQYFGPGTRLTVL.

This clone was observed a few times. The CDR3, as DNA: TGTGCCAGCAGCCCACAGCTGCAGGCGAACACTGAAGCTTTCTTT. It translates to CASSPQLQANTEAFF. The chain is built from TRBV9 and TRBJ1-1, with D unclear. Germline V gene lookup returns CDR1 SGDLS and CDR2 YYNGEE. The CDR3 is 15 amino acids. Trimming cost V 4 bases and J 1 base, with 14 bases left between them.

The chain links TRBV6-5 to TRBJ1-3; D is uncertain. Germline V gene sequence: CDR1 MNHEY, CDR2 SVGAGI. The CDR3 contains 12 residues. Trimming pared 4 bases from V and 5 bases from J, leaving 6 bases between. The CDR3 reads CASSSSRNTIYF. The CDR3 region has the DNA TGTGCCAGCAGTTCGAGCCGAAACACCATATATTTT.

This rearrangement joins TRBV3-1 (or the pseudogene TRBV3-2) to TRBJ1-1; 9 bases map to TRBD1. Germline V CDR1 and CDR2: LGHDT, YNNKEL (reference sequence). The CDR3 is 19 amino acids. Trimming removed 0 bases from V and 3 bases from J; junction bases left unmatched: 14. The DNA of the CDR3 is TGTGCCAGCAGCCAAGATCCTCAATACGACAGGGGGAGGTACACTGAAGCTTTCTTT. Its translation is CASSQDPQYDRGRYTEAFF.

This clone was picked up one time. The chain joins TRBV4-1 to TRBJ2-5; TRBD1 is a possible D gene (6 bases). The V end lost 3 bases, the J end lost 2 bases, and 10 bases lay between the germline ends. The CDR3 is 14 amino acids. Looked up from germline, CDR1 is MGHRA and CDR2 is YSYEKL. The CDR3 loop is CASSHPGQQETQYF. CDR3 coding DNA: TGCGCCAGCAGCCACCCCGGACAGCAAGAGACCCAGTACTTC.

This clone came up a few times. This chain connects TRBV5-4 to TRBJ1-1, with D hard to call. The V gene lost 2 bases and the J gene lost 0 bases, with 5 bases spanning the gap. The CDR3 extends over 13 amino acids. Germline V gives CDR1 SGHNT, CDR2 YYREEE (reference sequence). CDR3 loop: CASSLPMNTEAFF. The CDR3 region has the DNA TGTGCCAGCAGCTTACCTATGAACACTGAAGCTTTCTTT.

The genes are TRBV24-1 and TRBJ1-3, with D unresolved. The length of the CDR3 is 11 residues. V was shortened by 10 bases and J by 4 bases, with 7 bases between the two germline ends. The germline CDR1 and CDR2 sequences are KGHDR and SFDVKD. CDR3 nucleotide sequence: TGTGCCACGGGAGCGGGAAACACCATATATTTT. Its protein is CATGAGNTIYF.